This is a list of T cell receptor beta chains from one sample in a study of Ad26.COV2.S vaccination and SARS-CoV-2 variants. Assay used: immunoSEQ multiplex PCR; TCRdb lists only in-frame clones, some missing. The table lists around 380,000 clones, roughly nine tenths of them singletons, with around 3.4% in the top ten. Sequenced material: peripheral blood, taken in a trial of Ad26.COV2.S vaccine versus placebo. The receptors shown here come from a person aged 18-65 years who received the Ad26.COV2.S COVID-19 vaccine or a placebo. The CDR3 runs from the conserved cysteine through the conserved F or W. A D gene is named only where the DNA matches it firmly. Some rows have no size entry. The others give once, few or many, or a class for an expanded clone.

d_call	v_call	cdr3_length	clone_size	j_call	cdr3_nt	cdr3_aa
-	TRBV7-2	15	-	TRBJ1-1	TGTGCCAGCAGCTGGGGGGGGAGGGCGGACACTGAAGCTTTCTTT	CASSWGGRADTEAFF
-	TRBV18	15	few	TRBJ2-5	TGTGCCAGCTCACCACTGTCAGGGGACCAAGAGACCCAGTACTTC	CASSPLSGDQETQYF
-	TRBV18	12	-	TRBJ2-5	TGTGCCAGCTCACCACCCCAAGAGACCCAGTACTTC	CASSPPQETQYF
TRBD1	TRBV12-5	15	once	TRBJ1-1	TGTGCTAGTGGTCAATTCCGACAGGGGGCCACTGAAGCTTTCTTT	CASGQFRQGATEAFF
-	TRBV2	13	-	TRBJ2-3	TGTGCCACCTCCGACGAGCTCACAGATACGCAGTATTTT	CATSDELTDTQYF
-	TRBV4-1	13	few	TRBJ1-6	TGCGCCAGCAGCCAAGGACATTTATCACCCCTCCACTTT	CASSQGHLSPLHF
TRBD2	TRBV15	15	-	TRBJ2-1	TGTGCCACCCGCCCGGGCGGGGGAGGTAACAATGAGCAGTTCTTC	CATRPGGGGNNEQFF
-	TRBV6-5	12	-	TRBJ1-2	TGTGCCAGCAACCTCCTGGGGGGGAGGTACACCTTC	CASNLLGGRYTF
TRBD2	TRBV5-1	15	-	TRBJ2-3	TGCGCCAGCAGCTTACAGCGGGGGGGCCGGGATACGCAGTATTTT	CASSLQRGGRDTQYF
-	TRBV3-1/TRBV3-2	15	-	TRBJ1-2	TGTGCCAGCAGCCAAGATATCGTGGAGTCCTATGGCTACACCTTC	CASSQDIVESYGYTF
TRBD1	TRBV6-5	14	-	TRBJ1-1	TGTGCCAGCAGAAGAGGACAGGGAAGAACTGAAGCTTTCTTT	CASRRGQGRTEAFF
-	TRBV7-6	14	-	TRBJ2-7	TGTGCCAGCACCCGCGACAGGGAGGGCTACGAGCAGTACTTC	CASTRDREGYEQYF
-	TRBV11-2	13	-	TRBJ1-1	TGTGCCAGCAGCTTAGTTGTGGGGACTGAAGCTTTCTTT	CASSLVVGTEAFF
TRBD1	TRBV10-3	13	-	TRBJ1-2	TGTGCCAGCACAGGGGACCCTAACTATGGCTACACCTTC	CASTGDPNYGYTF
-	TRBV6-1	14	once	TRBJ2-1	TGTGCCAGCAGTGACAGCTTCATTTACAATGAGCAGTTCTTC	CASSDSFIYNEQFF